This passage covers 23 T cell receptor beta chains from one sample sequenced in a study of T cells in Graves' hyperthyroidism and ophthalmopathy. The TCR beta CDR3 regions underwent amplification using RNA transcripts as the source. In the first-round RT-PCR of the TCR CDR3, the HTBI primer set was used. Each CDR3 protein gets one entry after TCRdb re-called the multiplex PCR reads with MiXCR. The sample shows about 160,000 distinct CDR3 sequences, over 8% of them seen only once. The sequenced sample consisted of blood. Every receptor here comes from a woman under 30 with Graves' hyperthyroidism that later progressed to Graves' ophthalmopathy.

This clonotype has a count of ten or more. The V call is TRBV3-1, the J call TRBJ2-3; D not resolved. The CDR3 spans 16 residues. Trimming cost V 4 bases and J 3 bases, with 17 bases left between them. CDR1 and CDR2 from the germline V gene are LGHDT and YNNKEL (reference sequence). The CDR3, as DNA: TGTGCCAGCAGCCCCCGTCCGAACCCTAGAACAGATACGCAGTATTTT. Translating it yields CASSPRPNPRTDTQYF.

In regard to this clonotype: It may be a read error: a sequence one base away is much more abundant. The gene calls are TRBV20-1 and TRBJ2-7; D unresolved. The germline gives CDR1 DFQATT, CDR2 SNEGSKA (reference sequence). This CDR3 region has 12 residues. The CDR3 coding sequence is TGCAGTGCTAGAGTTATAAACTACGGGCAGTACTTC. It specifies CSARVINYGQYF.

At least ten counts were recorded for this clonotype. The J gene is TRBJ1-2, the V gene TRBV6-1; no reliable D call. CDR1 MNHNS and CDR2 SASEGT come from the germline V gene. V gave up 8 bases and J gave up 4 bases, with 14 bases separating them. CDR3 length: 13 amino acids. In nucleotides, the CDR3 is TGTGCCAGCGTCGGCAGGCCCACCTATGGCTACACCTTC. Protein: CASVGRPTYGYTF.

The CDR3 DNA reads as TGTGCCAGTAGTATGGGGGGTTCCCCCTACGAGCAGTACTTC. Protein: CASSMGGSPYEQYF. V is TRBV19 and J is TRBJ2-7; D is perhaps TRBD2 (6 bases). V was cut by 3 bases and J by 2 bases, with 11 bases left in between. The CDR3 loop spans 14 amino acids. Germline V gene lookup returns CDR1 LNHDA and CDR2 SQIVND (reference sequence).

This clonotype has a handful of counts. The chain is built from TRBV9 and TRBJ2-3; 11 nucleotides agree with TRBD2. This CDR3 spans 17 amino acids. Losses at the gene ends were 2 bases for V and 2 bases for J; bases not matched to a gene: 7. Per germline, CDR1 SGDLS and CDR2 YYNGEE. CDR3 residues: CASSVGLAGGLTDTQYF. For the CDR3, the DNA is TGTGCCAGCAGCGTTGGCCTAGCGGGGGGCCTCACAGATACGCAGTATTTT.

This clonotype came up many times. The genes are TRBV7-9 and TRBJ2-1; D gene ambiguous. The germline V gene encodes CDR1 SEHNR and CDR2 FQNEAQ (reference sequence). The germline V and J ends were trimmed by 1 base and 10 bases, with 8 bases remaining between them. The CDR3 loop spans 12 amino acids. CDR3 sequence reads: CASSLEFYEQFF. The CDR3 nucleotides read TGTGCCAGCAGCTTAGAGTTCTACGAGCAGTTCTTC.

Many counts were recorded for this clonotype. The chain links TRBV15 to TRBJ2-1; the D call may be TRBD1 or TRBD2 (6 bases each). CDR3 length: 17 residues. Germline CDR1 reads LNHNV; CDR2 reads YYDKDF (reference sequence). The V gene lost 0 bases and the J gene lost 9 bases, with 21 bases spanning the gap. The chain's CDR3 is CATSRDPAGGSGGEQFF. In DNA, the CDR3 is TGTGCCACCAGCAGAGATCCCGCCGGGGGCAGTGGTGGTGAGCAGTTCTTC.

Ten or more counts support this clonotype. The J gene is TRBJ2-3, the V gene TRBV5-5, with D perhaps matching TRBD2 (5 bases). Per germline, CDR1 SGHKS and CDR2 YYEKEE (reference sequence). The germline V and J ends were trimmed by 0 bases and 5 bases, with 13 bases remaining between them. This CDR3 is 15 amino acids long. In DNA form, the CDR3 reads TGTGCCAGCAGCTTGGGGAGGCCCTGGGGAGATACGCAGTATTTT. Its translation: CASSLGRPWGDTQYF.

In its sample, this clonotype was seen many times. The rearrangement uses TRBV20-1 and TRBJ1-1; TRBD1 is a possible D gene (5 bases). CDR1 and CDR2 (germline): DFQATT, SNEGSKA (reference sequence). Trimming left V 4 bases short and J 0 bases short, with 12 bases between. The CDR3 consists of 14 residues. The CDR3 protein is CSANLRALNTEAFF. The DNA of the CDR3 is TGCAGTGCTAACCTCAGGGCCCTGAACACTGAAGCTTTCTTT.

This clonotype has ten or more counts. The chain combines TRBV7-3 with TRBJ2-3; 11 bases agree with TRBD1. The J segment lost 4 bases and the V segment lost 3 bases, leaving 6 bases of the junction unmatched. Germline values: CDR1 SGHTA, CDR2 FQGTGA. The CDR3 covers 16 residues. CDR3 DNA sequence: TGTGCCAGCAGCTTCGGACAGGGGGCGAGTCCAGATACGCAGTATTTT. Encoded protein: CASSFGQGASPDTQYF. Full variable domain (missing parts from reference TRBV7-3 and TRBJ2-3): GAGVSQTPSNKVTEKGKYVELRCDPISGHTALYWYRQSLGQGPEFLIYFQGTGAADDSGLPNDRFFAVRPEGSVSTLKIQRTERGDSAVYLCASSFGQGASPDTQYFGPGTRLTVL.

About this clonotype: A much bigger clone sits one base away, suggesting this may be a read error. The rearrangement uses TRBV7-9 and TRBJ1-1, with D perhaps TRBD1 (5 bases). The CDR3 has 10 amino acids. V was trimmed by 4 bases and J by 12 bases, leaving 9 bases between them. The germline V gene encodes CDR1 SEHNR and CDR2 FQNEAQ (reference sequence). The CDR3: CASSSPGPFF. The DNA of the CDR3 is TGTGCCAGCAGCTCCCCGGGACCTTTCTTT.

This clonotype has at least ten counts. This rearrangement joins TRBV28 to TRBJ2-7, with TRBD1 identical over 9 bases. The CDR3 is 15 residues long. J was trimmed by 2 bases and V by 6 bases; bases with no gene match: 8. Germline values: CDR1 MDHEN, CDR2 SYDVKM. CDR3 in amino acids: CASRVRDRDTYEQYF. CDR3 in DNA: TGTGCCAGCAGAGTCCGGGACAGGGATACCTACGAGCAGTACTTC.

This clonotype was found many times. The chain links TRBV24-1 to TRBJ1-1, with D perhaps matching TRBD1 (5 bases). CDR1 is KGHDR, CDR2 SFDVKD, per germline. Trimming removed 2 bases from V and 0 bases from J, with 6 bases in between. The CDR3 has 14 amino acids. The CDR3 reads CATSDSTVNTEAFF. The CDR3 DNA is TGTGCCACCAGTGATTCGACAGTGAACACTGAAGCTTTCTTT.

At least ten counts were recorded for this clonotype. The chain couples TRBV11-2 to TRBJ1-2; D might be TRBD1 (6 bases). Trimming took 1 base from V and 1 from J, leaving 10 bases between them. CDR3 size: 15 residues. CDR1 SGHAT and CDR2 FQNNGV come from the germline V gene. The CDR3 is CASSLGQANNYGYTF. The CDR3 DNA is TGTGCCAGCAGCTTAGGACAGGCGAATAACTATGGCTACACCTTC.

About this clonotype: Being one base from a much bigger clone, this may be a read error. The chain uses TRBV3-1 and TRBJ2-1; possible D gene TRBD2, 6 bases. Germline-derived CDR1 and CDR2 are LGHDT and YNNKEL (reference sequence). Deletions cut 6 bases from V and 8 bases from J, with 17 bases between. CDR3 size: 14 residues. The CDR3 is CASREGGGRHEQFF. DNA of the CDR3: TGTGCCAGCAGGGAGGGCGGTGGAAGGCATGAGCAGTTCTTC.

This clonotype was picked up many times. The chain is built from TRBV7-6 and TRBJ1-2, with 9 nucleotides matching TRBD1. V trimming: 0 bases; J trimming: 8 bases; junction bases outside the gene matches: 7. Germline CDR1 and CDR2: SGHVS and FNYEAQ. CDR3 length: 15 amino acids. This CDR3 reads CASSLAGTGNKGYTF. DNA for the CDR3: TGTGCCAGCAGCTTAGCTGGGACAGGGAATAAGGGCTACACCTTC.

This clonotype has at least ten counts. This rearrangement joins TRBV30 to TRBJ2-7; D is possibly TRBD1 (5 bases). Germline assignment: CDR1 GTSNPN and CDR2 SVGIG (reference sequence). Trimming cost V 0 bases and J 5 bases, with 11 bases left between them. This CDR3 region has 13 residues. For the CDR3, the DNA is TGTGCCTGGAGTGTAAGGGGCCGGGACGAGCAGTACTTC. As protein: CAWSVRGRDEQYF. The full variable domain, completed using reference TRBV30 and TRBJ2-7, is SQTIHQWPATLVQPVGSPLSLECTVEGTSNPNLYWYRQAAGRGLQLLFYSVGIGQISSEVPQNLSASRPQDRQFILSSKKLLLSDSGFYLCAWSVRGRDEQYFGPGTRLTVT.

This clonotype has ten or more counts. The chain is built from TRBV12-3 or TRBV12-4 and TRBJ1-1; D may be TRBD1 (6 bases). This CDR3 has 13 residues. The V gene lost 6 bases and the J gene lost 5 bases, with 13 bases spanning the gap. The CDR3 here is CASRRQAGTEAFF. The CDR3 bases are TGTGCCAGCAGGCGACAGGCTGGAACTGAAGCTTTCTTT.

This clonotype occurred many times. CDR3 residues: CASSQGGQTLEQFF. The CDR3 region has the DNA TGTGCCAGCAGCCAAGGGGGACAGACCCTTGAGCAGTTCTTC. The V gene is TRBV14, the J gene TRBJ2-1, with 7 positions matching TRBD1. Germline CDR1 and CDR2: SGHDN and FVKESK. V trimming: 1 base; J trimming: 9 bases; junction bases outside the gene matches: 6. The CDR3 loop spans 14 amino acids.

In this sample, this clonotype turned up many times. The chain is built from TRBV6-1 and TRBJ2-2, with 10 bases that match TRBD2. The CDR3 contains 16 residues. V was clipped by 6 bases and J by 4 bases; unmatched bases: 8. Germline-derived CDR1 and CDR2 are MNHNS and SASEGT. The CDR3, as DNA: TGTGCCAGCAGATTTCTAGCGGGAGTTGGCACCGGGGAGCTGTTTTTT. Its translation is CASRFLAGVGTGELFF.

The sample holds a few counts of this clonotype. The chain has TRBV6-5 and TRBJ1-6, with no clear D. The CDR3 is made up of 14 amino acids. From germline, CDR1 is MNHEY and CDR2 SVGAGI. V lost 0 bases and J 8 bases, leaving 8 bases between the germline ends. The CDR3 region is CASSYSKQDSPLHF. The CDR3 DNA reads as TGTGCCAGCAGTTACTCGAAGCAGGATTCACCCCTCCACTTT.

This clonotype came up a few times. A single base separates this from a much larger clone, so it may be a read error. This sequence joins TRBV28 and TRBJ2-3; 10 nucleotides align to TRBD1. The V gene end was trimmed by 3 bases and the J gene end by 6 bases; junction bases not matched to a gene: 6. In germline, CDR1 is MDHEN, CDR2 SYDVKM. CDR3 length: 15 amino acids. CDR3 sequence reads: CASSFGETGGDTQYF. The DNA of the CDR3 is TGTGCCAGCAGTTTCGGAGAGACAGGGGGCGATACGCAGTATTTT.

J is TRBJ2-5 and V is TRBV20-1; D is perhaps TRBD1 (7 bases). The CDR3 sequence is 13 residues long. The V gene lost 6 bases and the J gene lost 5 bases, with 16 bases spanning the gap. Germline CDR1 reads DFQATT; CDR2 reads SNEGSKA (reference sequence). The CDR3 DNA reads as TGCAGTGCCCCCCCAGGGGGAGGCGAGACCCAGTACTTC. Its translation is CSAPPGGGETQYF.